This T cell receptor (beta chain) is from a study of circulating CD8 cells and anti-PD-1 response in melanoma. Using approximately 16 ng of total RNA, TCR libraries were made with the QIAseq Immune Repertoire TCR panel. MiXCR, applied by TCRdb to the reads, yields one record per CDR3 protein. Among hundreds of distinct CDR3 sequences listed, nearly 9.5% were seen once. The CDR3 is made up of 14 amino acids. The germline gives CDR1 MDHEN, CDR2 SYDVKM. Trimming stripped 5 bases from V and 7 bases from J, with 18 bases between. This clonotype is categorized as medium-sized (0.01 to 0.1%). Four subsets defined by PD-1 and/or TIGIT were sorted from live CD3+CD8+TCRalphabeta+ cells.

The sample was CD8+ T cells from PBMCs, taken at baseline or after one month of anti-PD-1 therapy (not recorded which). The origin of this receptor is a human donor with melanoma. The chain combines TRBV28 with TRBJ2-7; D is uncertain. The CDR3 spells CASSPPSAGREQYF. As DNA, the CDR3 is TGTGCCAGCAGTCCACCCTCGGCCGGTCGAGAGCAGTACTTC.